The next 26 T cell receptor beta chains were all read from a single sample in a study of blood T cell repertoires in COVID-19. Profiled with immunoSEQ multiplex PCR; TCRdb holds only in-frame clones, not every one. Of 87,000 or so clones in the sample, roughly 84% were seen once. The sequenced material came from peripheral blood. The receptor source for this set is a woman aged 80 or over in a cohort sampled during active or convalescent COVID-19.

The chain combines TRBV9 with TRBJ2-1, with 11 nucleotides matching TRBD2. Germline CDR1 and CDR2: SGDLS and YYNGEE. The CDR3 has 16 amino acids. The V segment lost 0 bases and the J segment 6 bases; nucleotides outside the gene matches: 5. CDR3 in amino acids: CASSVALTSGINEQFF. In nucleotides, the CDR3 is TGTGCCAGCAGCGTAGCTCTGACTAGCGGGATCAATGAGCAGTTCTTC.

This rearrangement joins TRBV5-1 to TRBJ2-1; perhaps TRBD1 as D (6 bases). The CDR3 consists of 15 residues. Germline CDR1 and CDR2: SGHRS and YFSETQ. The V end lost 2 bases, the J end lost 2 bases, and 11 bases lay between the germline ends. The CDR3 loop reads CASSLGGETYNEQFF. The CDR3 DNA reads TGCGCCAGCAGCTTAGGGGGAGAGACCTACAATGAGCAGTTCTTC.

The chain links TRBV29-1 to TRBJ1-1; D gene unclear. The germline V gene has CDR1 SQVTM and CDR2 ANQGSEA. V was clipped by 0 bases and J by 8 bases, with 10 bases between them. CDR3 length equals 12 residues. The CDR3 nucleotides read TGCAGCGTTGAAGATCCCCGAGAAGAAGCTTTCTTT. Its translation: CSVEDPREEAFF.

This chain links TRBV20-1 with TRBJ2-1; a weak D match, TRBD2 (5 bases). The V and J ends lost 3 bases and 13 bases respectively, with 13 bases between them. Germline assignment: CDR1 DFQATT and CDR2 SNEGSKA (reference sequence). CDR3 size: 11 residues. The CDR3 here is CSASVEAGQFF. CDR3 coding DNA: TGCAGTGCTAGTGTGGAGGCGGGTCAGTTCTTC.

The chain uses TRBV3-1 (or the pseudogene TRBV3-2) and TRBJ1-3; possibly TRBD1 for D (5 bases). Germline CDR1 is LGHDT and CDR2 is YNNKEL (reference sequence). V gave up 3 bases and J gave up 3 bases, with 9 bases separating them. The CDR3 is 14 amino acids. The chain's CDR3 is CASSQQGGGNTIYF. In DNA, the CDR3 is TGTGCCAGCAGCCAGCAGGGAGGTGGAAACACCATATATTTT.

The CDR3 spells CASSRPGTGTYEQYF. DNA of the CDR3: TGTGCCAGCAGTCGTCCCGGGACAGGTACCTACGAGCAGTACTTC. The chain links TRBV28 to TRBJ2-7, with 8 bases fitting TRBD1. Germline loops: CDR1 MDHEN, CDR2 SYDVKM. J lost 2 bases, V lost 5 bases, and 8 bases had no gene match. CDR3 size: 15 residues.

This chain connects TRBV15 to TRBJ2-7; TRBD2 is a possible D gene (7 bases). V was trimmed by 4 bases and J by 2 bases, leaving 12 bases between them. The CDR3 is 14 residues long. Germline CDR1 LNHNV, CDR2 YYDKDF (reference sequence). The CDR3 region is CATSIGGGAYEQYV. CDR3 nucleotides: TGTGCCACCAGCATAGGAGGGGGGGCCTACGAGCAGTACGTC.

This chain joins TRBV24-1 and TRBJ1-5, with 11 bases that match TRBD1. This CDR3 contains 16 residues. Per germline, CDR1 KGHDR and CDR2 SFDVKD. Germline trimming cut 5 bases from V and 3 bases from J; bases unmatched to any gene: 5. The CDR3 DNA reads TGTGCCACCAGTGCCCGGGACAGGGGGTTCAATCAGCCCCAGCATTTT. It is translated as CATSARDRGFNQPQHF.

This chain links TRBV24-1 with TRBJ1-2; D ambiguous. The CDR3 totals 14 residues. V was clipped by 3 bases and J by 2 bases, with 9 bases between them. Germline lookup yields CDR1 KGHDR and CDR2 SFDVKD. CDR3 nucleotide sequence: TGTGCCACCAGTGATCCGAGAGCCAACTATGGCTACACCTTC. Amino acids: CATSDPRANYGYTF.

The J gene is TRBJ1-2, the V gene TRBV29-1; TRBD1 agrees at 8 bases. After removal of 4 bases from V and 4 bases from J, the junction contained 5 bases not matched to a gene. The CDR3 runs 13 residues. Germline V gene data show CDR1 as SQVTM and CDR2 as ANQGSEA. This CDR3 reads CSVVGQDFYGYTF. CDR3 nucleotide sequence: TGCAGCGTTGTGGGACAGGACTTCTATGGCTACACCTTC.

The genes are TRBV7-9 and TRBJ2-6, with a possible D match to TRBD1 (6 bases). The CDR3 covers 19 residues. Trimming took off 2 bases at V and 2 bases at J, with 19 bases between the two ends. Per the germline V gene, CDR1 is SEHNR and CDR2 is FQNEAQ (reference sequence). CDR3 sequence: CASSLRFLLGAAGANVLTF. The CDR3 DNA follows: TGTGCCAGCAGCTTACGCTTTTTGCTGGGGGCGGCTGGGGCCAACGTCCTGACTTTC. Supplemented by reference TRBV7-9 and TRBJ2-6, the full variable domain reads DTGVSQNPRHKITKRGQNVTFRCDPISEHNRLYWYRQTLGQGPEFLTYFQNEAQLEKSRLLSDRFSAERPKGSFSTLEIQRTEQGDSAMYLCASSLRFLLGAAGANVLTFGAGSRLTVL.

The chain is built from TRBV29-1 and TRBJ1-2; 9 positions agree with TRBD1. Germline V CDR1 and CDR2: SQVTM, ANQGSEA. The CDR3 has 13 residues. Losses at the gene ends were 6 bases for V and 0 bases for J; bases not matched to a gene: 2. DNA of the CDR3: TGCAGCGTGGGGACAGGGACTAACTATGGCTACACCTTC. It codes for CSVGTGTNYGYTF.

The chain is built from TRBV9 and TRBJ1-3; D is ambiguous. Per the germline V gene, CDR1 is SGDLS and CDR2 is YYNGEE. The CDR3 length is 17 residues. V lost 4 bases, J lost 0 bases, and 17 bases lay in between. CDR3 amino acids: CASSLNSDGSSGNTIYF. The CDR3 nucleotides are TGTGCCAGCAGCCTAAACTCCGACGGGAGCTCTGGAAACACCATATATTTT.

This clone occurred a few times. The CDR3 nucleotides are TGTGCCAACAAAACCGGACTAGCGGGATTTGATGAGCAGTTCTTC. Amino acids: CANKTGLAGFDEQFF. V and J are TRBV6-4 and TRBJ2-1, with TRBD2 identical over 12 bases. CDR1 is MRHNA, CDR2 SNTAGT, per germline. Losses at the gene ends were 10 bases for V and 8 bases for J; bases not matched to a gene: 12. This CDR3 contains 15 residues.

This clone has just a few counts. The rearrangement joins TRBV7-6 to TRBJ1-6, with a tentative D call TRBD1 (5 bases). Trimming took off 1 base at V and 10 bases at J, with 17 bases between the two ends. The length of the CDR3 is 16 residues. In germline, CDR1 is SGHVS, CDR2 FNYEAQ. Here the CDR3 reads CASSLVGGQGGSPLHF. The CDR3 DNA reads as TGTGCCAGCAGCTTAGTAGGTGGTCAGGGAGGGTCACCCCTCCACTTT.

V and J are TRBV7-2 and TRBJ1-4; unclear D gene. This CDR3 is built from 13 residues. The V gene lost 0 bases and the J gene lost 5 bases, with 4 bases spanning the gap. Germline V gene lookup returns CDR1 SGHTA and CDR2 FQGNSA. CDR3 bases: TGTGCCAGCAGCTTAGCACGGAATGAAAAACTGTTTTTT. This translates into CASSLARNEKLFF.

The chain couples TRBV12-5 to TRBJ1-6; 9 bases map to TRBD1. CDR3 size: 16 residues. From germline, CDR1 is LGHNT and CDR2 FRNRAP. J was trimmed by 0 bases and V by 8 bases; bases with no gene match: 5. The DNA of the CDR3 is TGTGCTAGTCGGTCGGGACAGGGCTCCTATAATTCACCCCTCCACTTT. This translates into CASRSGQGSYNSPLHF.

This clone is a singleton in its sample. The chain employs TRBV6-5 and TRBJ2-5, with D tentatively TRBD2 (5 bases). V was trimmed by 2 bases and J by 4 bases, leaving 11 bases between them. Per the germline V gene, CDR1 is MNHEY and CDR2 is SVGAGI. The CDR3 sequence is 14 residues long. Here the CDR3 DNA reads TGTGCCAGCAGTTACGGGCTAGCTCTAGAGACCCAGTACTTC. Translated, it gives CASSYGLALETQYF.

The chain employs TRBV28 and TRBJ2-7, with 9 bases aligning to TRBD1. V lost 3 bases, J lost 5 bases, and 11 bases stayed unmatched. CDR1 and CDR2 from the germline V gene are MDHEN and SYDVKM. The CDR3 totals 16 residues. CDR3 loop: CASSLAAGTGIHEQYF. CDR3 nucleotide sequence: TGTGCCAGCAGTTTGGCCGCCGGGACAGGGATCCACGAGCAGTACTTC.

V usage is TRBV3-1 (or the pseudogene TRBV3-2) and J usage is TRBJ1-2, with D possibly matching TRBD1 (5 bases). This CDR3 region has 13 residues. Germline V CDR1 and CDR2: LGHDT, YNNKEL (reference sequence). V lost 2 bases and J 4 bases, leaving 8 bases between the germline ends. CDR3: CASSQQGSYGYTF. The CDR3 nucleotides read TGTGCCAGCAGCCAACAGGGTAGCTATGGCTACACCTTC.

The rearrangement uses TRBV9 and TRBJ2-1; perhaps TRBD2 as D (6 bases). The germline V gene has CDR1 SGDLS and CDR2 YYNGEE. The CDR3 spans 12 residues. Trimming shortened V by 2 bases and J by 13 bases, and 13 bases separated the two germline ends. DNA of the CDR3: TGTGCCAGCAGCGTTATTAGCGGCCCTCAGTTCTTC. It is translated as CASSVISGPQFF.

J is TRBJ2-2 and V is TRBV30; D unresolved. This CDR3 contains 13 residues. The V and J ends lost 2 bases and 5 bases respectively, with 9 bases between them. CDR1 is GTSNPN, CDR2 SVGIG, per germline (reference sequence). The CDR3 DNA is TGTGCCTGGAGTCCGACCGGGACCGGGGAGCTGTTTTTT. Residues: CAWSPTGTGELFF. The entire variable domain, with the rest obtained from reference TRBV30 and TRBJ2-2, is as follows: SQTIHQWPATLVQPVGSPLSLECTVEGTSNPNLYWYRQAAGRGLQLLFYSVGIGQISSEVPQNLSASRPQDRQFILSSKKLLLSDSGFYLCAWSPTGTGELFFGEGSRLTVL.

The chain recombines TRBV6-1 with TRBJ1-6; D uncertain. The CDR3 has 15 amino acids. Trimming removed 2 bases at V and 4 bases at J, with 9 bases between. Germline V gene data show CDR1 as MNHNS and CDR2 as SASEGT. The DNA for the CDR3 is TGTGCCAGCAGTGAAACTGACGGGTATAATTCACCCCTCCACTTT. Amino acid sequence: CASSETDGYNSPLHF.

The CDR3 DNA sequence: TGCGCCAGCAGCGAGGGACAGGGGAACTATGGCTACACCTTC. It codes for CASSEGQGNYGYTF. V is TRBV5-1 and J is TRBJ1-2; 10 nucleotides agree with TRBD1. Trimming at V came to 4 bases and at J to 2 bases, leaving 2 bases not matched to a gene. Germline V gene sequence: CDR1 SGHRS, CDR2 YFSETQ. The CDR3 runs to 14 residues.

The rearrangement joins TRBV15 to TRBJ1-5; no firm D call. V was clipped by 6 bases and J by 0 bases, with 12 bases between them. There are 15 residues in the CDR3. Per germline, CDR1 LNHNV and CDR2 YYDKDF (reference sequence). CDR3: CATRSTAYSNQPQHF. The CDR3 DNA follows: TGTGCCACCAGATCGACTGCTTATAGCAATCAGCCCCAGCATTTT.

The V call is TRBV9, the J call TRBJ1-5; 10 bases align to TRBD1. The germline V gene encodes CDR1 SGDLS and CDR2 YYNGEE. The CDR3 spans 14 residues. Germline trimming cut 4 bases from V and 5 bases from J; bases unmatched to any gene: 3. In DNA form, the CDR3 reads TGTGCCAGCAGCCACGGACAGGGGGATCAGCCCCAGCATTTT. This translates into CASSHGQGDQPQHF.